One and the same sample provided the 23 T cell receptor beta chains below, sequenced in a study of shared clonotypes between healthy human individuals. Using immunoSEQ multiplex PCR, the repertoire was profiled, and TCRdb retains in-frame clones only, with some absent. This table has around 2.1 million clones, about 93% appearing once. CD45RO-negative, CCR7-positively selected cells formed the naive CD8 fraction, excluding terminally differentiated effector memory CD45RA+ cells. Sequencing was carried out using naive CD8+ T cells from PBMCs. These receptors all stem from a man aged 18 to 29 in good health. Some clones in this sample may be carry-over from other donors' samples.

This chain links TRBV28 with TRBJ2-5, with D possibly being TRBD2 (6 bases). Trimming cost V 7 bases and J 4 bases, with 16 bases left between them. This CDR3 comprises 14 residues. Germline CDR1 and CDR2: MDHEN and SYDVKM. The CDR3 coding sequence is TGTGCCAGCACCTGGGGACCGCGGGGAGAGACCCAGTACTTC. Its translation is CASTWGPRGETQYF.

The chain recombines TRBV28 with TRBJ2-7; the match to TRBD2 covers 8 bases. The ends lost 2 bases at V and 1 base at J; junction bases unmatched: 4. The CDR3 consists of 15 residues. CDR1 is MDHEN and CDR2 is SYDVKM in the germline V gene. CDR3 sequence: CASSLQRERSYEQYF. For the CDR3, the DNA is TGTGCCAGCAGTTTACAGCGGGAGCGATCCTACGAGCAGTACTTC.

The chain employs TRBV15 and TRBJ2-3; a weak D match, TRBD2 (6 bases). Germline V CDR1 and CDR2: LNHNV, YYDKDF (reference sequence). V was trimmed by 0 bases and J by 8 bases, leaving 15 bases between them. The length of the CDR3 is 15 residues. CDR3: CATSRDQGLQVTQYF. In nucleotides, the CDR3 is TGTGCCACCAGCAGAGATCAGGGACTCCAAGTTACGCAGTATTTT. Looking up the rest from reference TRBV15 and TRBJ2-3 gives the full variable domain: DAMVIQNPRYQVTQFGKPVTLSCSQTLNHNVMYWYQQKSSQAPKLLFHYYDKDFNNEADTPDNFQSRRPNTSFCFLDIRSPGLGDTAMYLCATSRDQGLQVTQYFGPGTRLTVL.

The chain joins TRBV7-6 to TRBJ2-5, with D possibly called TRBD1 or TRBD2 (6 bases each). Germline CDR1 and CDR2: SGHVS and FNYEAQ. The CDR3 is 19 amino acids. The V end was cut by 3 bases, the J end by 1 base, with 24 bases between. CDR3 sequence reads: CASSFLARGLLHLQETQYF. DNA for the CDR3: TGTGCCAGCAGCTTCCTCGCCAGGGGACTCCTTCACCTCCAAGAGACCCAGTACTTC.

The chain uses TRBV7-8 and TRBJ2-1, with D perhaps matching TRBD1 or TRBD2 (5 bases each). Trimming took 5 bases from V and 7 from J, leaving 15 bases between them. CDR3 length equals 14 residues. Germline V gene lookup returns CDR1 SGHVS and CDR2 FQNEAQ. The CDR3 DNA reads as TGTGCCAGCAGCACCCGGGGCCCCTTAAATGAGCAGTTCTTC. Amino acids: CASSTRGPLNEQFF. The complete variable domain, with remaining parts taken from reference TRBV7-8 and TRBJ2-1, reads GAGVSQSPRYKVAKRGQDVALRCDPISGHVSLFWYQQALGQGPEFLTYFQNEAQLDKSGLPSDRFFAERPEGSVSTLKIQRTQQEDSAVYLCASSTRGPLNEQFFGPGTRLTVL.

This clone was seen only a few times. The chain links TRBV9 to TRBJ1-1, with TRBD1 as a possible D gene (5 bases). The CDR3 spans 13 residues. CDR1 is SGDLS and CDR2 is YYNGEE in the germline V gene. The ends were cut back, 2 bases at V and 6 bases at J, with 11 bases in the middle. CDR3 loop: CASSVKGMAEAFF. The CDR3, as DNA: TGTGCCAGCAGCGTGAAGGGGATGGCTGAAGCTTTCTTT.

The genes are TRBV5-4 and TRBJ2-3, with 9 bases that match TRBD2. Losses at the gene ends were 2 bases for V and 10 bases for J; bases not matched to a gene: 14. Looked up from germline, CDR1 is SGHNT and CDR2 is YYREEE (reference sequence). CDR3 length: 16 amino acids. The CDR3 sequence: CASSFSAGGPAWAQYF. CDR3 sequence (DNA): TGTGCCAGCAGCTTTTCTGCGGGAGGGCCCGCTTGGGCGCAGTATTTT.

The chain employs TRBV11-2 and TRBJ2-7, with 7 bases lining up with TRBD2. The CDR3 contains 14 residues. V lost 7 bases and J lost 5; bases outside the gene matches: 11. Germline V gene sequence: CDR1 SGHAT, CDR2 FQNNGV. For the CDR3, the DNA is TGTGCCAGCAACCCAAGCGGGGAGCCCCACGAGCAGTACTTC. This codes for CASNPSGEPHEQYF.

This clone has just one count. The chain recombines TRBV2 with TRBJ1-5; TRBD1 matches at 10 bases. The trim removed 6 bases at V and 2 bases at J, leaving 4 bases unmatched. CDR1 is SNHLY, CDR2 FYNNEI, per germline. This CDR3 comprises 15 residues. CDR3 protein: CASRPGTGGNQPQHF. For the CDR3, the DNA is TGTGCCAGCAGGCCTGGGACAGGGGGCAATCAGCCCCAGCATTTT.

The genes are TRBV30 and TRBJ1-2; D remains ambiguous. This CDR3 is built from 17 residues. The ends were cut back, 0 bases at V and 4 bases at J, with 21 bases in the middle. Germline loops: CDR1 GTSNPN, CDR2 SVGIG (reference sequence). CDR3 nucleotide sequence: TGTGCCTGGAGTGTACTTGTGCTCGACGGGATTCGCTATGGCTACACCTTC. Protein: CAWSVLVLDGIRYGYTF.

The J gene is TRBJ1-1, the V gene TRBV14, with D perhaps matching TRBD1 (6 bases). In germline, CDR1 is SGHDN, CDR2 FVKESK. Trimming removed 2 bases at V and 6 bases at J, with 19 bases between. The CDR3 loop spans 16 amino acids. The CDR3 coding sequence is TGTGCCAGCAGCCAACATATCTCTCGGGGGCTCGCTGAAGCTTTCTTT. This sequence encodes CASSQHISRGLAEAFF.

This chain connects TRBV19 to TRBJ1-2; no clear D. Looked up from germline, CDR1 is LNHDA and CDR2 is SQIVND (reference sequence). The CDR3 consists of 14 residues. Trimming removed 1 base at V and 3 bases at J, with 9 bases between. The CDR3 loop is CASSIASTDYGYTF. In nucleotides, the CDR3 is TGTGCCAGTAGTATAGCTTCCACGGACTATGGCTACACCTTC.

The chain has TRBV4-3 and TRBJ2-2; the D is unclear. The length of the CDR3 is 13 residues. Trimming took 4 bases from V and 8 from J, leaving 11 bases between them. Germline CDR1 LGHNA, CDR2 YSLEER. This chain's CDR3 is CASSPFGLGELFF. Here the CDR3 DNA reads TGCGCCAGCAGCCCTTTCGGGCTTGGGGAGCTGTTTTTT.

Written as DNA, the CDR3 is TGTGCCAGCAGCCTAGGGACTCCCTACGAGCAGTACTTC. Amino acid sequence: CASSLGTPYEQYF. The chain joins TRBV14 to TRBJ2-7, with a possible D match to TRBD2 (6 bases). Germline values: CDR1 SGHDN, CDR2 FVKESK. V lost 4 bases and J 2 bases, leaving 9 bases between the germline ends. This CDR3 has 13 amino acids.

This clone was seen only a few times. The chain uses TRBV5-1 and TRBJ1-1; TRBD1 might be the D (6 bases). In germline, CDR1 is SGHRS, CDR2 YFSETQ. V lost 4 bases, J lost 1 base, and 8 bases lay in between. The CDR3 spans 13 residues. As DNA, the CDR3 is TGCGCCAGCAGCATGACAGGGAACACTGAAGCTTTCTTT. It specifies CASSMTGNTEAFF.

CDR3 sequence: CASSAAGVAETQYF. CDR3 DNA sequence: TGTGCCAGCAGCGCCGCGGGGGTGGCAGAGACCCAGTACTTC. The rearrangement joins TRBV5-6 to TRBJ2-5; the match to TRBD2 covers 7 bases. This CDR3 spans 14 amino acids. Looked up from germline, CDR1 is SGHDT and CDR2 is YYEEEE. The V and J ends lost 4 bases and 4 bases, in that order; junction bases with no gene match: 7. Based on the CDR3 plus reference TRBV5-6 and TRBJ2-5, the full variable domain is DAGVTQSPTHLIKTRGQQVTLRCSPKSGHDTVSWYQQALGQGPQFIFQYYEEEERQRGNFPDRFSGHQFPNYSSELNVNALLLGDSALYLCASSAAGVAETQYFGPGTRLLVL.

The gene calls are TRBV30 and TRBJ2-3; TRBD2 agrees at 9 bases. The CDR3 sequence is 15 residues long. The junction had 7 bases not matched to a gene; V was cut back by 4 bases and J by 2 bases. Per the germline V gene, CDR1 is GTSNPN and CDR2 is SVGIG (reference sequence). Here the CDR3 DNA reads TGTGCCTGGATATATAGCGGGAGATTCACAGATACGCAGTATTTT. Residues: CAWIYSGRFTDTQYF.

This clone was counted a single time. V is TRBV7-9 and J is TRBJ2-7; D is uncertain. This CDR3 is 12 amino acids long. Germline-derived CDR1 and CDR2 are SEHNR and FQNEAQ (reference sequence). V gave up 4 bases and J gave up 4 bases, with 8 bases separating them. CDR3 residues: CASSSVRYEQYF. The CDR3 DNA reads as TGTGCCAGCAGCTCTGTACGGTACGAGCAGTACTTC.

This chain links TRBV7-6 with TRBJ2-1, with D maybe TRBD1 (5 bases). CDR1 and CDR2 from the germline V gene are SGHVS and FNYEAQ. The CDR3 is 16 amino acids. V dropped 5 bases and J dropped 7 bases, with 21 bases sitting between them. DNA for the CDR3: TGTGCCAGCAGCCCACGGACGGAAGGAAGGGGTAATGAGCAGTTCTTC. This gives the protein CASSPRTEGRGNEQFF.

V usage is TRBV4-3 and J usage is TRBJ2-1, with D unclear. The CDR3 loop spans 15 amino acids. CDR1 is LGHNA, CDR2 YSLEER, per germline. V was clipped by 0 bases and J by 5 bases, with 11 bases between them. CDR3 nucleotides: TGCGCCAGCAGCCAAGAAAACCTCCGTGACAATGAGCAGTTCTTC. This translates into CASSQENLRDNEQFF.

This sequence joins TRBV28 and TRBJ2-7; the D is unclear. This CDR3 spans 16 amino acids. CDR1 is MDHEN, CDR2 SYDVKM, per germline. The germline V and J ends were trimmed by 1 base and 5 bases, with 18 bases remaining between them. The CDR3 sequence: CASSLFRRNHPDEQYF. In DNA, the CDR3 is TGTGCCAGCAGTTTATTCCGGCGGAACCACCCGGACGAGCAGTACTTC.

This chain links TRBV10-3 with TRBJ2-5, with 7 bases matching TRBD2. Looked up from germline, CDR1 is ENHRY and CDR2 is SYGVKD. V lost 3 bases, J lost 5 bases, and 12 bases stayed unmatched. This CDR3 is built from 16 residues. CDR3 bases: TGTGCCATCAGTGAAGGGACTGGCGGGAGTTCCGAGACCCAGTACTTC. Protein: CAISEGTGGSSETQYF.

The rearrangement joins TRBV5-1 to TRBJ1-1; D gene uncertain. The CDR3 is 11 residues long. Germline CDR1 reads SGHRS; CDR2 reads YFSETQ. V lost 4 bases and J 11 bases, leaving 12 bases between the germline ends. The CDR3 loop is CASSLGKGAFF. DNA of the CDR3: TGCGCCAGCAGCCTAGGTAAAGGGGCTTTCTTT.